This T cell receptor (beta chain) came from a study of T cell repertoires in cytomegalovirus infection. Broader study findings: There were carriers of CMV plus the relevant HLA, and cumulative public TCR beta family frequency identified them.

TCRdb passed the reads through MiXCR, listing each CDR3 protein once. The table records 250,000 to 300,000 distinct CDR3 sequences, 20% to 25% of them present only once. V lost 7 bases and J lost 2, with 14 bases in between. Looked up from germline, CDR1 is ENHRY and CDR2 is SYGVKD. The CDR3 runs 15 residues. This clonotype was counted a few times. Its antigen is not known. V gene TRBV10-3 combines with J gene TRBJ2-2, with a tentative D call TRBD1 (7 bases). This specimen was cultured PBMCs, taken from culture after CMV antigen stimulation. This receptor was obtained from a human donor in good health (CMV status not recorded). Some clones in this sample may be carry-over from other donors' samples. The CDR3 nucleotides read TGTGCCATCAATTCAGGGGGGACCAACACCGGGGAGCTGTTTTTT. It encodes CAINSGGTNTGELFF.